Below are 24 T cell receptor beta chains sequenced from a single sample in a study of T-cell memory formation after mild COVID-19. One entry per CDR3 protein, called by TCRdb with MiXCR from the 5' RACE reads. The top ten hold around 8.1% of the sample, which has 550,000 to 650,000 distinct CDR3 sequences, roughly 17% seen once. Input material: PBMCs or a T cell subset sorted from them (not recorded which). These receptors were collected from an adult woman who had mild COVID-19 (a few samples of this study predate the infection). Cell type and time point are not known.

The V call is TRBV4-2, the J call TRBJ1-5; tentatively, D is TRBD1 (5 bases). Trimming removed 2 bases at V and 0 bases at J, with 8 bases between. Germline CDR1 LGHNA, CDR2 YNFKEQ. CDR3 size: 15 residues. The CDR3 reads CASSQRTPSNQPQHF. DNA for the CDR3: TGTGCCAGCAGCCAACGGACACCTAGCAATCAGCCCCAGCATTTT.

This clonotype was counted only a few times. The rearrangement links TRBV24-1 to TRBJ1-2; 12 nucleotides match TRBD1. Germline loops: CDR1 KGHDR, CDR2 SFDVKD. Germline trimming cut 3 bases from V and 8 bases from J; bases unmatched to any gene: 9. The CDR3 spans 16 residues. CDR3 in DNA: TGTGCCACCAGTGATACCCGGGACAGGGGGCTACGAGGCTACACCTTC. This gives the protein CATSDTRDRGLRGYTF.

The rearrangement links TRBV7-8 to TRBJ1-1, with a weak D call TRBD1 (5 bases). Germline values: CDR1 SGHVS, CDR2 FQNEAQ. The CDR3 loop spans 12 amino acids. V dropped 5 bases and J dropped 6 bases, with 10 bases sitting between them. As DNA, the CDR3 is TGTGCCAGCAGCGTTGACAGATCTGAAGCTTTCTTT. Its protein is CASSVDRSEAFF.

This clonotype showed up just a few times. This chain connects TRBV27 to TRBJ2-7; D remains ambiguous. CDR3 length: 11 amino acids. In germline, CDR1 is MNHEY, CDR2 SMNVEV (reference sequence). Deletions cut 7 bases from V and 5 bases from J, with 9 bases between. Here the CDR3 reads CASMEFNEQYF. The CDR3 DNA sequence: TGTGCCAGCATGGAGTTTAACGAGCAGTACTTC.

This clonotype was seen at least ten times. The genes are TRBV27 and TRBJ2-2; TRBD2 matches at 10 bases. The CDR3 extends over 18 amino acids. V was clipped by 3 bases and J by 0 bases; unmatched bases: 7. The germline V gene has CDR1 MNHEY and CDR2 SMNVEV (reference sequence). DNA for the CDR3: TGTGCCAGCAGTTTTTTAGCGGGGGGCCCGGCGAACACCGGGGAGCTGTTTTTT. It specifies CASSFLAGGPANTGELFF.

The V call is TRBV7-2, the J call TRBJ1-4, with 7 bases that match TRBD1. This CDR3 has 14 amino acids. With 4 bases clipped from V and 5 bases from J, the junction kept 4 bases outside the gene matches. Looked up from germline, CDR1 is SGHTA and CDR2 is FQGNSA. CDR3 nucleotides: TGTGCCAGCAGCTGGGGACAGAAGAATGAAAAACTGTTTTTT. Translation gives CASSWGQKNEKLFF.

This clonotype was counted many times. The genes are TRBV7-3 and TRBJ2-2; D gene unclear. The germline V gene encodes CDR1 SGHTA and CDR2 FQGTGA. This CDR3 has 13 amino acids. V gave up 5 bases and J gave up 4 bases, with 8 bases separating them. Here the CDR3 DNA reads TGTGCCAGCAGCACAGAAATCACCGGGGAGCTGTTTTTT. This encodes CASSTEITGELFF.

J is TRBJ1-2 and V is TRBV20-1, with D possibly being TRBD1 (5 bases). Trimming stripped 5 bases from V and 0 bases from J, with 13 bases between. Looked up from germline, CDR1 is DFQATT and CDR2 is SNEGSKA (reference sequence). This CDR3 is 14 amino acids long. The CDR3 nucleotides are TGCAGTGCTTCCCGACAGCTCCCTAACTATGGCTACACCTTC. As protein: CSASRQLPNYGYTF.

This clonotype showed up just a few times. The rearrangement joins TRBV7-2 to TRBJ2-7; D is possibly TRBD1 (6 bases). The CDR3 runs to 13 residues. The V and J ends lost 3 bases and 11 bases respectively, with 17 bases between them. The germline gives CDR1 SGHTA, CDR2 FQGNSA. The CDR3 spells CASSLGLQGKKYF. The CDR3 DNA sequence: TGTGCCAGCAGCTTGGGTTTACAGGGTAAAAAGTACTTC.

Ten or more counts support this clonotype. One junction end does not reproduce the germline sequence, and a read error may be involved. The chain carries TRBV5-1 and TRBJ1-1; possibly TRBD1 for D (5 bases). The CDR3 extends over 14 amino acids. Per germline, CDR1 SGHRS and CDR2 YFSETQ. CDR3 DNA: TGTGCCAGCAGTTTAGTGGGGGAGAACACTGAAGCTTTCTTT. It is translated as CASSLVGENTEAFF.

This chain joins TRBV6-1 and TRBJ1-2; 8 bases agree with TRBD1. The length of the CDR3 is 14 residues. The V and J ends lost 4 bases and 5 bases, in that order; junction bases with no gene match: 6. The germline V gene has CDR1 MNHNS and CDR2 SASEGT. CDR3 sequence (DNA): TGTGCCAGCAGTGGGACAGGGAGAATTTATGGCTACACCTTC. It encodes CASSGTGRIYGYTF.

This clonotype was recorded a few times. The rearrangement joins TRBV19 to TRBJ2-7; the match to TRBD1 covers 10 bases. The CDR3 length is 15 residues. V dropped 5 bases and J dropped 2; count of bases not matched to a gene: 6. Germline loops: CDR1 LNHDA, CDR2 SQIVND (reference sequence). The CDR3 coding sequence is TGTGCCAGTAGTCCGGCTGGACAGGGGGCCTACGAGCAGTACTTC. Its translation: CASSPAGQGAYEQYF.

This clonotype has a handful of counts. The CDR3 DNA is TGCAGTGCTAGGCCGGGACAGGGGGCGAAAACCTTC. Its protein is CSARPGQGAKTF. This chain joins TRBV20-1 and TRBJ1-2; 12 nucleotides match TRBD1. The V gene end was trimmed by 3 bases and the J gene end by 14 bases; junction bases not matched to a gene: 7. Germline V gives CDR1 DFQATT, CDR2 SNEGSKA (reference sequence). The CDR3 length is 12 residues.

The chain is built from TRBV4-1 and TRBJ2-7; the D is unclear. The CDR3 consists of 15 residues. Trimming took off 0 bases at V and 2 bases at J, with 11 bases between the two ends. The germline V gene encodes CDR1 MGHRA and CDR2 YSYEKL. The CDR3 reads CASSQDTRAPYEQYF. CDR3 DNA sequence: TGCGCCAGCAGCCAAGATACCAGAGCGCCCTACGAGCAGTACTTC.

This clonotype was seen a few times. This may be a read error, as it is one base from a much larger clone. This chain links TRBV9 with TRBJ2-5; D call uncertain. This CDR3 comprises 11 residues. Trimming pared 0 bases from V and 4 bases from J, leaving 1 base between. Germline loops: CDR1 SGDLS, CDR2 YYNGEE. The CDR3 loop is CASSVAETQYF. The CDR3 nucleotides are TGTGCCAGCAGCGTAGCAGAGACCCAGTACTTC.

In DNA, the CDR3 is TGCAGTGCTAGACCTTTCGATAGGGCGAGCAATCAGCCCCAGCATTTT. Encoded protein: CSARPFDRASNQPQHF. The chain joins TRBV20-1 to TRBJ1-5; D gene ambiguous. Germline V gives CDR1 DFQATT, CDR2 SNEGSKA (reference sequence). With 2 bases removed from V and 1 base from J, the gap between germline ends came to 15 bases. The length of the CDR3 is 16 residues.

The rearrangement links TRBV24-1 to TRBJ2-3; a possible D gene is TRBD2 (5 bases). The V end was cut by 3 bases, the J end by 5 bases, with 14 bases between. This CDR3 is built from 15 residues. Germline V gene sequence: CDR1 KGHDR, CDR2 SFDVKD. Here the CDR3 DNA reads TGTGCCACCAGTGATCCCCGCGGGCGGAAAGATACGCAGTATTTT. It translates to CATSDPRGRKDTQYF.

J is TRBJ2-7 and V is TRBV27; D remains ambiguous. Trimming took off 2 bases at V and 4 bases at J, with 9 bases between the two ends. This CDR3 contains 13 residues. Germline V gene data show CDR1 as MNHEY and CDR2 as SMNVEV (reference sequence). This chain's CDR3 is CASSLRLGYEQYF. CDR3 bases: TGTGCCAGCAGTTTACGCCTGGGGTACGAGCAGTACTTC.

In DNA form, the CDR3 reads TGTGCCAGCAGTGAAGCCCGGGGACCCCAGGGGAACACTGAAGCTTTCTTT. Protein product: CASSEARGPQGNTEAFF. This sequence joins TRBV6-1 and TRBJ1-1; maybe TRBD1 (5 bases). The V end was cut by 0 bases, the J end by 1 base, with 15 bases between. The CDR3 spans 17 residues. Germline-derived CDR1 and CDR2 are MNHNS and SASEGT.

There are many counts of this clonotype. The chain employs TRBV24-1 and TRBJ2-3; D is ambiguous. CDR1 and CDR2 (germline): KGHDR, SFDVKD. CDR3 length: 12 amino acids. Trimming removed 4 bases at V and 2 bases at J, with 3 bases between. CDR3 nucleotides: TGTGCCACCAGTGAACTCACAGATACGCAGTATTTT. Translated, it gives CATSELTDTQYF.

The chain has TRBV11-2 and TRBJ2-3; D not resolved. CDR1 and CDR2 (germline): SGHAT, FQNNGV. V lost 0 bases and J 8 bases, leaving 9 bases between the germline ends. The CDR3 loop spans 13 amino acids. In DNA, the CDR3 is TGTGCCAGCAGCTTAGATCATCAGGTTACGCAGTATTTT. Its protein product is CASSLDHQVTQYF.

The chain links TRBV15 to TRBJ1-1; 7 nucleotides match TRBD1. The germline V gene has CDR1 LNHNV and CDR2 YYDKDF (reference sequence). J gave up 0 bases and V 6 bases, and 19 bases lay outside the gene matches. This CDR3 contains 19 residues. The CDR3 bases are TGTGCCACCAGAGAGAACGACAGGGTAGCATTAAGTTTGAACACTGAAGCTTTCTTT. Amino acids: CATRENDRVALSLNTEAFF.

This clonotype was observed a few times. The genes are TRBV20-1 and TRBJ2-1; tentative D call: TRBD2 (6 bases). The V gene's germline CDR1 is DFQATT and CDR2 SNEGSKA (reference sequence). Trimming shortened V by 0 bases and J by 2 bases, and 8 bases separated the two germline ends. CDR3 length: 14 amino acids. The CDR3 loop reads CSAREAGPYNEQFF. The CDR3 coding sequence is TGCAGTGCTAGAGAGGCGGGACCCTACAATGAGCAGTTCTTC.

This clonotype occurred many times. The germline gene is not matched at one end of the junction; a read error may be the cause. The chain carries TRBV5-1 and TRBJ2-7, with a possible D match to TRBD1 (5 bases). CDR1 and CDR2 (germline): SGHRS, YFSETQ. CDR3 length: 12 residues. DNA of the CDR3: TGTGCCAGCAGTTCCGACAGCTACGAGCAGTACTTC. It codes for CASSSDSYEQYF.